The 28 T cell receptor beta chains reported below all come from one sample, sequenced in a study of cytomegalovirus exposure and HLA in healthy donors. Repertoires were generated with immunoSEQ multiplex PCR, while TCRdb's copy carries only in-frame clones and drops some. This table has about 74,000 clones, about 93% appearing once. Sequencing used PBMCs. These receptors were taken from a man aged 18 to 35 in good health and CMV-seropositive.

This chain links TRBV5-1 with TRBJ2-2; 9 positions match TRBD1. The V gene's germline CDR1 is SGHRS and CDR2 YFSETQ. Trimming removed 5 bases from V and 1 base from J; junction bases left unmatched: 6. The CDR3 is made up of 16 amino acids. CDR3 in amino acids: CASRGPGQGNTGELFF. CDR3 sequence (DNA): TGCGCCAGCAGGGGTCCGGGACAGGGGAACACCGGGGAGCTGTTTTTT.

The genes are TRBV6-5 and TRBJ1-1; D gene unclear. Germline CDR1 reads MNHEY; CDR2 reads SVGAGI. Trimming took 5 bases from V and 11 from J, leaving 15 bases between them. CDR3 length: 12 residues. CDR3 sequence (DNA): TGTGCCAGCAGTCCCGGGGTTTTGGGTGCTTTCTTT. The encoded protein is CASSPGVLGAFF.

CDR3 region: CATSRERTSGFLTGELFF. The CDR3 DNA reads as TGTGCCACCAGCAGAGAACGGACTAGCGGGTTTTTAACCGGGGAGCTGTTTTTT. The chain combines TRBV15 with TRBJ2-2, with 11 positions matching TRBD2. The CDR3 is 18 residues long. Looked up from germline, CDR1 is LNHNV and CDR2 is YYDKDF (reference sequence). V trimming: 0 bases; J trimming: 5 bases; junction bases outside the gene matches: 8.

A single count supports this clone. This chain joins TRBV27 and TRBJ2-4, with unresolved D. Germline-derived CDR1 and CDR2 are MNHEY and SMNVEV (reference sequence). V lost 6 bases, J lost 1 base, and 16 bases lay in between. This CDR3 is 16 amino acids long. The CDR3 DNA reads as TGTGCCAGCAGCTTCCTCCCCCTTGGCGCCAAAAACATTCAGTACTTC. Its translation is CASSFLPLGAKNIQYF.

This chain connects TRBV27 to TRBJ1-5, with D possibly being TRBD1 (6 bases). The V end was cut by 3 bases, the J end by 1 base, with 22 bases between. CDR3 length equals 19 residues. Germline V lookup: CDR1 MNHEY, CDR2 SMNVEV (reference sequence). The CDR3 DNA follows: TGTGCCAGCAGTTTGAGAGGGGACAACAGACTCTTGAGCAATCAGCCCCAGCATTTT. It specifies CASSLRGDNRLLSNQPQHF.

This clone was picked up one time. The genes are TRBV2 and TRBJ2-1; no reliable D call. The V end lost 6 bases, the J end lost 0 bases, and 6 bases lay between the germline ends. CDR1 is SNHLY, CDR2 FYNNEI, per germline. This CDR3 spans 13 amino acids. The CDR3 reads CASRASSYNEQFF. In DNA, the CDR3 is TGTGCCAGCAGGGCAAGCTCCTACAATGAGCAGTTCTTC.

The J gene is TRBJ2-5, the V gene TRBV19; 9 bases are a match to TRBD1. The germline V gene encodes CDR1 LNHDA and CDR2 SQIVND (reference sequence). The CDR3 loop spans 19 amino acids. The V segment lost 3 bases and the J segment 3 bases; nucleotides outside the gene matches: 17. CDR3 in amino acids: CASSMAGQGVRRREETQYF. The CDR3, as DNA: TGTGCCAGTAGTATGGCGGGACAGGGCGTACGTCGGCGCGAAGAGACCCAGTACTTC.

The CDR3: CASSLERVAGANVLTF. For the CDR3, the DNA is TGCGCCAGCAGCCTTGAGAGGGTCGCTGGGGCCAACGTCCTGACTTTC. The chain employs TRBV4-1 and TRBJ2-6; tentatively, D is TRBD2 (5 bases). Trimming left V 4 bases short and J 2 bases short, with 12 bases between. The CDR3 extends over 16 amino acids. The germline V gene has CDR1 MGHRA and CDR2 YSYEKL.

The chain has TRBV10-3 and TRBJ2-1; maybe TRBD1 (6 bases). CDR1 is ENHRY and CDR2 is SYGVKD in the germline V gene. V lost 3 bases to trimming and J lost 5 bases, with 14 bases between them. CDR3 length: 15 residues. The DNA for the CDR3 is TGTGCCATCAGTGAACAGGGAGTGAGGAACAATGAGCAGTTCTTC. It translates to CAISEQGVRNNEQFF.

This clone has only one observation. The V and J genes are TRBV30 and TRBJ2-7; tentative D call: TRBD2 (5 bases). Looked up from germline, CDR1 is GTSNPN and CDR2 is SVGIG (reference sequence). V was cut by 5 bases and J by 3 bases, with 14 bases left in between. The CDR3 covers 13 residues. The DNA for the CDR3 is TGTGCCTGGGGGAGAGGGTCATTCTACGAGCAGTACTTC. It encodes CAWGRGSFYEQYF.

For this clone: Other DNA variants within this sample encode the same CDR3. The rearrangement joins TRBV28 to TRBJ1-2; D remains unclear. The germline V and J ends were trimmed by 2 bases and 2 bases, with 6 bases remaining between them. From germline, CDR1 is MDHEN and CDR2 SYDVKM. CDR3 length: 13 amino acids. DNA of the CDR3: TGTGCCAGCAGTTTAGCGGGGAACTATGGCTACACCTTC. This encodes CASSLAGNYGYTF.

The chain employs TRBV5-1 and TRBJ2-7; 8 nucleotides agree with TRBD2. This CDR3 is 15 amino acids long. The junction had 7 bases not matched to a gene; V was cut back by 0 bases and J by 5 bases. CDR1 is SGHRS, CDR2 YFSETQ, per germline. CDR3 bases: TGCGCCAGCAGCTTGGTAGGGACTAGTCCAGACGAGCAGTACTTC. Its protein product is CASSLVGTSPDEQYF.

The V gene is TRBV6-1, the J gene TRBJ2-7; tentatively, D is TRBD1 (5 bases). The CDR3 length is 15 residues. V lost 5 bases and J lost 4, with 18 bases in between. Germline lookup yields CDR1 MNHNS and CDR2 SASEGT. As DNA, the CDR3 is TGTGCCAGCAGTTCGGTCAGGGCAGGGTCATACGAGCAGTACTTC. This gives the protein CASSSVRAGSYEQYF.

This sequence joins TRBV29-1 and TRBJ2-3; possibly TRBD1 for D (5 bases). Germline V gene sequence: CDR1 SQVTM, CDR2 ANQGSEA. CDR3 length: 13 amino acids. The V and J ends lost 1 base and 4 bases respectively, with 9 bases between them. The CDR3 DNA sequence: TGCAGCGTTGAAGGGGGCTCCTCAGATACGCAGTATTTT. Residues: CSVEGGSSDTQYF.

V and J are TRBV5-1 and TRBJ2-7; TRBD1 is a possible D gene (6 bases). The CDR3 is 14 amino acids. V was clipped by 4 bases and J by 2 bases, with 13 bases between them. Per germline, CDR1 SGHRS and CDR2 YFSETQ. The CDR3 here is CASSPDSRTYEQYF. The DNA of the CDR3 is TGCGCCAGCAGCCCGGACAGTCGAACCTACGAGCAGTACTTC.

The chain uses TRBV27 and TRBJ2-5, with D possibly matching TRBD2 (5 bases). The V end was cut by 6 bases, the J end by 5 bases, with 13 bases between. The CDR3 length is 13 residues. Germline V CDR1 and CDR2: MNHEY, SMNVEV (reference sequence). This CDR3 reads CASRKGPGETQYF. CDR3 nucleotides: TGTGCCAGCAGGAAGGGTCCGGGGGAGACCCAGTACTTC.

The chain combines TRBV28 with TRBJ2-3, with D perhaps matching TRBD1 (6 bases). Germline V CDR1 and CDR2: MDHEN, SYDVKM. The CDR3 covers 17 residues. Trimming removed 7 bases at V and 0 bases at J, with 20 bases between. The chain's CDR3 is CASTPGVVALSTDTQYF. CDR3 coding DNA: TGTGCCAGCACCCCAGGGGTGGTAGCGCTCAGCACAGATACGCAGTATTTT. Variable domain in full (rest from reference TRBV28 and TRBJ2-3): DVKVTQSSRYLVKRTGEKVFLECVQDMDHENMFWYRQDPGLGLRLIYFSYDVKMKEKGDIPEGYSVSREKKERFSLILESASTNQTSMYLCASTPGVVALSTDTQYFGPGTRLTVL.

This clone showed up just once. The chain joins TRBV18 to TRBJ2-3; D uncertain. Germline CDR1 is KGHSH and CDR2 is LQKENI. V was pared by 3 bases and J by 11 bases, with 9 bases between. The CDR3 contains 11 residues. The CDR3 DNA sequence: TGTGCCAGCTCACCGACCGAGCGGCAGTATTTT. It is translated as CASSPTERQYF.

The chain joins TRBV14 to TRBJ2-7; the D is unclear. V lost 0 bases, J lost 4 bases, and 7 bases lay in between. Looked up from germline, CDR1 is SGHDN and CDR2 is FVKESK. CDR3 length: 13 residues. The CDR3 DNA follows: TGTGCCAGCAGCCAAGAGAGGTATTACGAGCAGTACTTC. Protein product: CASSQERYYEQYF.

The chain combines TRBV2 with TRBJ1-2; D is possibly TRBD1 (5 bases). Germline V lookup: CDR1 SNHLY, CDR2 FYNNEI. Trimming stripped 3 bases from V and 4 bases from J, with 12 bases between. The CDR3 length is 14 residues. The CDR3 loop reads CASSERGGTYGYTF. DNA of the CDR3: TGTGCCAGCAGTGAGCGCGGGGGGACCTATGGCTACACCTTC.

This chain connects TRBV7-8 to TRBJ2-7, with D perhaps matching TRBD2 (6 bases). In germline, CDR1 is SGHVS, CDR2 FQNEAQ. Between the trimmed V and J ends, which lost 3 bases and 1 base, there was a span of 13 bases. There are 15 residues in the CDR3. CDR3 sequence: CASSLGSGHSYEQYF. The CDR3 nucleotides are TGTGCCAGCAGCTTGGGTAGCGGACATTCCTACGAGCAGTACTTC.

The chain links TRBV30 to TRBJ2-7; TRBD2 aligns across 12 bases. The CDR3 is 13 residues long. Germline loops: CDR1 GTSNPN, CDR2 SVGIG (reference sequence). J gave up 3 bases and V 8 bases, and 5 bases lay outside the gene matches. CDR3 coding DNA: TGTGCCCGGGGACTAGCGGGCCACTACGAGCAGTACTTC. Amino acids: CARGLAGHYEQYF.

The chain joins TRBV28 to TRBJ2-7; D is perhaps TRBD2 (5 bases). In germline, CDR1 is MDHEN, CDR2 SYDVKM. The V and J ends lost 1 base and 7 bases respectively, with 14 bases between them. The CDR3 consists of 14 residues. DNA of the CDR3: TGTGCCAGCAGTTTATTGCCCCCCCGGGGTGAGCAGTACTTC. This encodes CASSLLPPRGEQYF.

The chain recombines TRBV28 with TRBJ2-7; 8 bases map to TRBD2. The junction had 8 bases not matched to a gene; V was cut back by 4 bases and J by 3 bases. The germline V gene has CDR1 MDHEN and CDR2 SYDVKM. The CDR3 spans 15 residues. The DNA of the CDR3 is TGTGCCAGCAGTTCAAGAGCGGGAGACGGCTACGAGCAGTACTTC. Translating gives CASSSRAGDGYEQYF. The complete variable domain, with remaining parts taken from reference TRBV28 and TRBJ2-7, reads DVKVTQSSRYLVKRTGEKVFLECVQDMDHENMFWYRQDPGLGLRLIYFSYDVKMKEKGDIPEGYSVSREKKERFSLILESASTNQTSMYLCASSSRAGDGYEQYFGPGTRLTVT.

This chain links TRBV5-4 with TRBJ1-1; possibly TRBD1 for D (6 bases). Germline V gene data show CDR1 as SGHNT and CDR2 as YYREEE (reference sequence). CDR3 length: 14 amino acids. The V gene lost 1 base and the J gene lost 4 bases, with 11 bases spanning the gap. The CDR3 loop is CASSLSGAVTEAFF. The DNA of the CDR3 is TGTGCCAGCAGCTTGTCAGGGGCGGTCACTGAAGCTTTCTTT.

The chain joins TRBV28 to TRBJ1-2; TRBD1 aligns across 8 bases. Per the germline V gene, CDR1 is MDHEN and CDR2 is SYDVKM. The CDR3 loop spans 15 amino acids. After removal of 9 bases from V and 6 bases from J, the junction contained 15 bases not matched to a gene. The CDR3 DNA reads TGTGCCAGTCGCCACTGGACAGGGAAAGAAAATGGCTACACCTTC. It yields the protein CASRHWTGKENGYTF.

The genes are TRBV5-1 and TRBJ2-3; 7 bases fit TRBD1. Germline values: CDR1 SGHRS, CDR2 YFSETQ. This CDR3 has 15 residues. The V gene end was trimmed by 2 bases and the J gene end by 0 bases; junction bases not matched to a gene: 3. This CDR3 reads CASSFGTASTDTQYF. The CDR3 nucleotides are TGCGCCAGCAGCTTCGGGACAGCTAGCACAGATACGCAGTATTTT.

The rearrangement links TRBV7-6 to TRBJ2-2, with 12 positions matching TRBD2. CDR1 SGHVS and CDR2 FNYEAQ come from the germline V gene. The CDR3 length is 17 residues. J gave up 4 bases and V 3 bases, and 6 bases lay outside the gene matches. DNA for the CDR3: TGTGCCAGCAGCTTCCTAGCGGGAGGGCGTGTCACCGGGGAGCTGTTTTTT. This translates into CASSFLAGGRVTGELFF.